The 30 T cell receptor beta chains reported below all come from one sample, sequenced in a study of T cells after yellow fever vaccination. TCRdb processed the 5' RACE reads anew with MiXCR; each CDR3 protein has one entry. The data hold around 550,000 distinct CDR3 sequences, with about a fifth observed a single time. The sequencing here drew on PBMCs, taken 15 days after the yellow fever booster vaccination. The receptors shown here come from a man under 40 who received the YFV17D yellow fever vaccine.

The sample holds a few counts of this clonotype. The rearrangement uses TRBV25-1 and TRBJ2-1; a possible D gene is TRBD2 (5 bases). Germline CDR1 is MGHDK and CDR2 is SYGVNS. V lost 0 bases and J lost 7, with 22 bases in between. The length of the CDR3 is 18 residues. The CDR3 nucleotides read TGTGCCAGCAGTGAATATTATTGGCGGGTGGGTACGGGGAATGAGCAGTTCTTC. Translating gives CASSEYYWRVGTGNEQFF.

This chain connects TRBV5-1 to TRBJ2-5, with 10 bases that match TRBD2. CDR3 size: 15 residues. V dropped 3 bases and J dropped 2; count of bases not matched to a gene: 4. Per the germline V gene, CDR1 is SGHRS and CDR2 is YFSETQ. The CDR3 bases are TGCGCCAGCAGCTACGGACTAGCGGAACAAGAGACCCAGTACTTC. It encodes CASSYGLAEQETQYF. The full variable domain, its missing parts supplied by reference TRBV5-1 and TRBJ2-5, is KAGVTQTPRYLIKTRGQQVTLSCSPISGHRSVSWYQQTPGQGLQFLFEYFSETQRNKGNFPGRFSGRQFSNSRSEMNVSTLELGDSALYLCASSYGLAEQETQYFGPGTRLLVL.

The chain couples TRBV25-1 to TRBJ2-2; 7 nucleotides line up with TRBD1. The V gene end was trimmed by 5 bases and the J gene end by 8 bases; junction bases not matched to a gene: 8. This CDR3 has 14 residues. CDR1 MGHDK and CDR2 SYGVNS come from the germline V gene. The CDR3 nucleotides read TGTGCCAGCAGTTCCGCTCCGGGACAGGGGGAGCTGTTTTTT. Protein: CASSSAPGQGELFF.

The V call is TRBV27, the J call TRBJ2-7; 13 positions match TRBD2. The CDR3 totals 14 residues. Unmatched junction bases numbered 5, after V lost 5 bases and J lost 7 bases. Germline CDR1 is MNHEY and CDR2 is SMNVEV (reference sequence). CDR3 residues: CASSGLAGASEQYF. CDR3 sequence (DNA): TGTGCCAGCAGTGGACTAGCGGGAGCATCGGAGCAGTACTTC.

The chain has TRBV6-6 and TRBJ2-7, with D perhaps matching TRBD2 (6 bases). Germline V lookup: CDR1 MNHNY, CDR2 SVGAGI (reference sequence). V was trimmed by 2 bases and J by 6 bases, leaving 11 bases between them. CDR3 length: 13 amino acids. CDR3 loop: CASSYGKGGEQYF. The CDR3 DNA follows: TGTGCCAGCAGTTACGGGAAGGGAGGCGAGCAGTACTTC.

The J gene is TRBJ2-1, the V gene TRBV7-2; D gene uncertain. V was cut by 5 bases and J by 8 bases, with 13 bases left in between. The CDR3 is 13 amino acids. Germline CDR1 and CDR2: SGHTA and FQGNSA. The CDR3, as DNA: TGTGCCAGCAGCAGGCAATCCCGCGATGAGCAGTTCTTC. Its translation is CASSRQSRDEQFF.

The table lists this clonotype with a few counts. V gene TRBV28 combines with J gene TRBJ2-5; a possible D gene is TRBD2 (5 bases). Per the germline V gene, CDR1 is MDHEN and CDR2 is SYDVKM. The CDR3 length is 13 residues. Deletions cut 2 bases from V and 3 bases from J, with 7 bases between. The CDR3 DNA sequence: TGTGCCAGCAGTTTAATCGGGGAAGAGACCCAGTACTTC. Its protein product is CASSLIGEETQYF.

The CDR3 here is CASSALTSGRSHYEQYF. The CDR3 coding sequence is TGTGCCAGCAGTGCCCTGACTAGCGGGAGGTCCCACTACGAGCAGTACTTC. The chain has TRBV6-1 and TRBJ2-7; 13 nucleotides match TRBD2. Looked up from germline, CDR1 is MNHNS and CDR2 is SASEGT. This CDR3 has 17 residues. V was pared by 4 bases and J by 3 bases, with 9 bases of the junction left unmatched.

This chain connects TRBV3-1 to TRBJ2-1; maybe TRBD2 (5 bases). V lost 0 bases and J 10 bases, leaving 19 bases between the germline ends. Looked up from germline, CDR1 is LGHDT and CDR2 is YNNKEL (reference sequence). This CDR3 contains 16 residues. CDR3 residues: CASSQDTSGSGREQFF. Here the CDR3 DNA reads TGTGCCAGCAGCCAAGATACGAGCGGATCCGGCCGGGAGCAGTTCTTC.

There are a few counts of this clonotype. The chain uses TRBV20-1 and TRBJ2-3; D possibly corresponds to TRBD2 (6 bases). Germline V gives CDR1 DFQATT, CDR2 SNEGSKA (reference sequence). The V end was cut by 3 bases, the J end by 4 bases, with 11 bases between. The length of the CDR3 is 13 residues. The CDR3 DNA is TGCAGTGCTAGCGGGAGAGGCGCAGATACGCAGTATTTT. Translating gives CSASGRGADTQYF.

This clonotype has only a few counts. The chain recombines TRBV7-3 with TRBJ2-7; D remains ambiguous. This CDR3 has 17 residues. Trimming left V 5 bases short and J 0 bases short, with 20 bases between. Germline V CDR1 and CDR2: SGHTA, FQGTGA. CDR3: CASSPRRCFITSYEQYF. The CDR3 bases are TGTGCCAGCAGCCCCCGCCGGTGCTTTATCACCTCCTACGAGCAGTACTTC.

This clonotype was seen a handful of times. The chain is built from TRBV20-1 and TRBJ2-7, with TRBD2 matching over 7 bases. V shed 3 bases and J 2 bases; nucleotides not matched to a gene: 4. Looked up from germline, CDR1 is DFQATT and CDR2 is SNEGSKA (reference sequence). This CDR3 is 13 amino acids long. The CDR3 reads CSARASGTYEQYF. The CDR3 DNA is TGCAGTGCTAGGGCTAGCGGAACCTACGAGCAGTACTTC.

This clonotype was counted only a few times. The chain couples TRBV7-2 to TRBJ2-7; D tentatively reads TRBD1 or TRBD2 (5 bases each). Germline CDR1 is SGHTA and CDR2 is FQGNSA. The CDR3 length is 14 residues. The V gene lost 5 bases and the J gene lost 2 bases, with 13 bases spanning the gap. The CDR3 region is CASSHRDGPYEQYF. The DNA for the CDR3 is TGTGCCAGCAGCCACCGGGACGGACCCTACGAGCAGTACTTC.

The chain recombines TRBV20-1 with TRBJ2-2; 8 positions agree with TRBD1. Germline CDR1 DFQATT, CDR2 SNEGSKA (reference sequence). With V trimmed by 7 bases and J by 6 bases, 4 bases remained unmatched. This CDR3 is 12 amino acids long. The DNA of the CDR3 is TGCAGTGGAAAACAGGGGGCCGGGGAGCTGTTTTTT. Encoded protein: CSGKQGAGELFF.

The CDR3 sequence is CASSIDGAYGYTF. The CDR3, as DNA: TGTGCCAGCAGTATTGACGGCGCCTATGGCTACACCTTC. The V call is TRBV6-2 or TRBV6-3, the J call TRBJ1-2; D unresolved. Trimming took 5 bases from V and 4 from J, leaving 11 bases between them. This CDR3 is built from 13 residues. Per germline, CDR1 MNHEY and CDR2 SVGEGT.

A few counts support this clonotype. CDR3 nucleotide sequence: TGTGCCAGCAGCGAACATCCGAATCAGCCCCAGCATTTT. Its protein product is CASSEHPNQPQHF. This chain joins TRBV3-1 and TRBJ1-5; D unresolved. The CDR3 consists of 13 residues. The V end was cut by 5 bases, the J end by 4 bases, with 9 bases between. Per the germline V gene, CDR1 is LGHDT and CDR2 is YNNKEL (reference sequence). Supplemented by reference TRBV3-1 and TRBJ1-5, the full variable domain reads DTAVSQTPKYLVTQMGNDKSIKCEQNLGHDTMYWYKQDSKKFLKIMFSYNNKELIINETVPNRFSPKSPDKAHLNLHINSLELGDSAVYFCASSEHPNQPQHFGDGTRLSIL.

CDR3: CASSRASGLAAEQYF. The CDR3 bases are TGTGCCAGTAGTAGGGCATCGGGACTAGCGGCCGAGCAGTACTTC. The chain is built from TRBV19 and TRBJ2-7; 11 bases agree with TRBD2. V shed 4 bases and J 6 bases; nucleotides not matched to a gene: 8. Per the germline V gene, CDR1 is LNHDA and CDR2 is SQIVND (reference sequence). The CDR3 runs 15 residues. The full variable domain, in which reference TRBV19 and TRBJ2-7 provide the parts outside the CDR3, is DGGITQSPKYLFRKEGQNVTLSCEQNLNHDAMYWYRQDPGQGLRLIYYSQIVNDFQKGDIAEGYSVSREKKESFPLTVTSAQKNPTAFYLCASSRASGLAAEQYFGPGTRLTVT.

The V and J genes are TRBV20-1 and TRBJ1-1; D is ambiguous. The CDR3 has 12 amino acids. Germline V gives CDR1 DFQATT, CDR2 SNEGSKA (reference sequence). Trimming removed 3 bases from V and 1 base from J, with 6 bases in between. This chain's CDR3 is CSARRENTEAFF. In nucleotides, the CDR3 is TGCAGTGCTAGGCGGGAGAACACTGAAGCTTTCTTT.

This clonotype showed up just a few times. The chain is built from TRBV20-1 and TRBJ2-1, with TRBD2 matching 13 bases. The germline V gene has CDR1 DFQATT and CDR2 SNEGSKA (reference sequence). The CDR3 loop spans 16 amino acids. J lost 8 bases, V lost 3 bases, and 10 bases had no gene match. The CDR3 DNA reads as TGCAGTGCTAGCGGGACTAGCGGGATGGACGTATATGAGCAGTTCTTC. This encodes CSASGTSGMDVYEQFF.

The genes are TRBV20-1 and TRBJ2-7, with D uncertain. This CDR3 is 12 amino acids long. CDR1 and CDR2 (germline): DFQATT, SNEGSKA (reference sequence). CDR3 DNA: TGCAGCGTCGACCAAGGCTCCCTCGAGCAGTACTTC. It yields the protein CSVDQGSLEQYF.

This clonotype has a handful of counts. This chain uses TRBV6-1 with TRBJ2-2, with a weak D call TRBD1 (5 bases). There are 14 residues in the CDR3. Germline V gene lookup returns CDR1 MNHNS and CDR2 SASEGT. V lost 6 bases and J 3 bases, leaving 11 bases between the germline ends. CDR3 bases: TGTGCCAGCAGCCAGTCCAGGGACACCGGGGAGCTGTTTTTT. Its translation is CASSQSRDTGELFF.

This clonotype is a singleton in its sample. In DNA form, the CDR3 reads TGTGCCAGCAGTACAGGGGGCTTGTGGAACACCATATATTTT. Amino acid sequence: CASSTGGLWNTIYF. This sequence joins TRBV12-3 or TRBV12-4 and TRBJ1-3; 9 bases line up with TRBD1. The J segment lost 7 bases and the V segment lost 5 bases, leaving 6 bases of the junction unmatched. The CDR3 loop spans 14 amino acids.

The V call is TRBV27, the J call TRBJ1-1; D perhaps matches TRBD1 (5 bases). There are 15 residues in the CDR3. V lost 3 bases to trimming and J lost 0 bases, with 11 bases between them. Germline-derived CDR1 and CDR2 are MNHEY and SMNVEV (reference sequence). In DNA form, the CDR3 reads TGTGCCAGCAGTTTTCGAGGGACCATGAACACTGAAGCTTTCTTT. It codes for CASSFRGTMNTEAFF.

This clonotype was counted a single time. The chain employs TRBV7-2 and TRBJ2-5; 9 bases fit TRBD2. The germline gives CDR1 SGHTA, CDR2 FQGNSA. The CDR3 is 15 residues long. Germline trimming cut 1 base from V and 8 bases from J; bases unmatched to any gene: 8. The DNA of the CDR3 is TGTGCCAGCAGCTTAGGAGGTCTAGCGGGAAATACCCAGTACTTC. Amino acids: CASSLGGLAGNTQYF.

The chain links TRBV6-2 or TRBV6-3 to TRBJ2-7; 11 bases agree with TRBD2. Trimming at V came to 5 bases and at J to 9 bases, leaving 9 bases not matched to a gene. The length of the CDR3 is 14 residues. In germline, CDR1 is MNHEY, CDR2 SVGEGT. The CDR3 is CASSTWTSGSWQYF. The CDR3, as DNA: TGTGCCAGCAGTACGTGGACTAGCGGGTCCTGGCAGTACTTC.

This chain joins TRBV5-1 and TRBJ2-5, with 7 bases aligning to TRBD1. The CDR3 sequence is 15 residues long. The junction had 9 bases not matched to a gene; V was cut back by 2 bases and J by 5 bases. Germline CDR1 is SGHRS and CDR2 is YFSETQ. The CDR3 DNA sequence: TGCGCCAGCAGCTTCGGGACAGCTGGACGCGAGACCCAGTACTTC. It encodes CASSFGTAGRETQYF.

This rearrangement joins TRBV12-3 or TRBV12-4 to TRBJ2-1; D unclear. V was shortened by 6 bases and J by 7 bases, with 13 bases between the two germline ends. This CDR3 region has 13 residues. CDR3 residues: CASSLFFGNEQFF. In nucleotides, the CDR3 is TGTGCCAGCAGCCTCTTCTTTGGGAATGAGCAGTTCTTC.

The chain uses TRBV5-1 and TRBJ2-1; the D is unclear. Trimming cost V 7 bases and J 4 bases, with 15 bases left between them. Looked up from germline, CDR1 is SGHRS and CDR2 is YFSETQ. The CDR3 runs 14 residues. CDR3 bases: TGCGCCAGCCGGACGGTAGAATTATACAATGAGCAGTTCTTC. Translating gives CASRTVELYNEQFF.

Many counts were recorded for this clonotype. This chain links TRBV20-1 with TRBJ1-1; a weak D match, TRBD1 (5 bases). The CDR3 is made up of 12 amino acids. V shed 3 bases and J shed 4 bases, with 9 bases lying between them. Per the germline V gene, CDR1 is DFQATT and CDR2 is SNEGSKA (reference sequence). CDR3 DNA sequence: TGCAGTGCTAGTGACAGACTCACTGAAGCTTTCTTT. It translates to CSASDRLTEAFF.

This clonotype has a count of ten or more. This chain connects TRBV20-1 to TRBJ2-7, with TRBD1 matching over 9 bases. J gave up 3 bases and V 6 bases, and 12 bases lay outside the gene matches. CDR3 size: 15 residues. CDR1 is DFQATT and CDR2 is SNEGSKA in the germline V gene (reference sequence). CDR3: CSANRPTGGGYEQYF. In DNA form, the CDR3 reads TGCAGTGCCAACCGACCCACAGGGGGCGGCTACGAGCAGTACTTC.